Each of the 7 T cell receptor beta chains below was sequenced from the same sample in a study of T-cell reconstitution after alpha-beta-depleted transplantation in children. Unique molecular identifiers were built into the TCRbeta library. TCRdb passed the PCR reads through MiXCR, listing each CDR3 protein once. The sample shows roughly 250,000 distinct CDR3 sequences, approximately 8% of them seen only once. Sequencing was performed on PBMCs, mostly from graft donor cells, taken 180 days after TCRalphabeta/CD19-depleted stem cell transplant. The origin of the receptors is a male patient aged 10 to 17 who had a stem cell transplant for acute lymphoblastic leukemia, so the T cells may come from the graft donor.

The chain recombines TRBV4-3 with TRBJ2-7, with a tentative D call TRBD2 (6 bases). CDR3 size: 15 residues. Per the germline V gene, CDR1 is LGHNA and CDR2 is YSLEER. Trimming left V 1 base short and J 3 bases short, with 13 bases between. CDR3 protein: CASSQALEGIYEQYF. DNA of the CDR3: TGCGCCAGCAGCCAAGCCCTGGAGGGGATCTACGAGCAGTACTTC.

This clonotype showed up just a few times. The chain employs TRBV4-3 and TRBJ1-6; 7 nucleotides match TRBD1. Germline CDR1 is LGHNA and CDR2 is YSLEER. This CDR3 has 17 amino acids. The J segment lost 7 bases and the V segment lost 0 bases, leaving 9 bases of the junction unmatched. As DNA, the CDR3 is TGCGCCAGCAGCCAAGAATGGGGAGGGACAGTAAATTCACCCCTCCACTTT. It codes for CASSQEWGGTVNSPLHF.

This clonotype was detected ten times or more. This rearrangement joins TRBV11-1 to TRBJ1-1; D is uncertain. The CDR3 runs 13 residues. The V end lost 5 bases, the J end lost 1 base, and 8 bases lay between the germline ends. Germline V gene sequence: CDR1 SGHAT, CDR2 FQDESV (reference sequence). The CDR3, as DNA: TGTGCCAGCAGCGTGTGGAGGAACACTGAAGCTTTCTTT. This sequence encodes CASSVWRNTEAFF.

This clonotype was picked up many times. The J gene is TRBJ2-1, the V gene TRBV7-9; D may match TRBD1 or TRBD2 (5 bases each). The CDR3 sequence is 14 residues long. Germline assignment: CDR1 SEHNR and CDR2 FQNEAQ (reference sequence). The V gene lost 5 bases and the J gene lost 8 bases, with 16 bases spanning the gap. Here the CDR3 reads CASSPRDGRHEQFF. CDR3 coding DNA: TGTGCCAGCAGCCCCCGGGACGGTCGGCATGAGCAGTTCTTC.

This clonotype appeared many times. As DNA, the CDR3 is TGTGCCAGTAGTACTTACCATCAAGGGGTCGGTCAGCCCCAGCATTTT. Its translation: CASSTYHQGVGQPQHF. The chain couples TRBV19 to TRBJ1-5, with D maybe TRBD1 (5 bases). Germline V CDR1 and CDR2: LNHDA, SQIVND (reference sequence). The V end lost 4 bases, the J end lost 6 bases, and 19 bases lay between the germline ends. There are 16 residues in the CDR3.

This clonotype was seen at least ten times. This chain uses TRBV4-1 with TRBJ2-3; 8 bases map to TRBD2. Unmatched junction bases numbered 11, after V lost 4 bases and J lost 2 bases. The CDR3 is made up of 17 amino acids. CDR1 is MGHRA, CDR2 YSYEKL, per germline. CDR3 residues: CASSPFGGETVTDTQYF. The CDR3 bases are TGCGCCAGCAGCCCCTTCGGGGGGGAGACGGTCACAGATACGCAGTATTTT.

This clonotype was detected ten times or more. The V gene is TRBV11-2, the J gene TRBJ2-7; the D gene is possibly TRBD2 (5 bases). The CDR3 covers 15 residues. Looked up from germline, CDR1 is SGHAT and CDR2 is FQNNGV. Trimming took 2 bases from V and 1 from J, leaving 12 bases between them. DNA for the CDR3: TGTGCCAGCAGCTTACTAGGAGGTTGGTCCTACGAGCAGTACTTC. Translating gives CASSLLGGWSYEQYF.